Below are 29 T cell receptor beta chains sequenced from a single sample in a study of CD8+ T cells in alopecia areata. RNA was extracted and reverse transcribed into cDNA as the sequencing template. The repertoire was sequenced with immunoSEQ multiplex PCR; TCRdb's copy has only in-frame clones and lacks some. The sample has roughly 98,000 clones; roughly two thirds are singletons. The treatment is: oral pan-JAK inhibitor, 5-10 mg twice daily. Sequences were derived from CD8+ T cells sorted from blood, sampled at week 4, from a patient treated with tofacitinib. The source is a human donor with alopecia areata.

The CDR3 DNA reads as TGTGCCATCAGTGAACGGGAGGAAAGCAATCAGCCCCAGCATTTT. Its protein product is CAISEREESNQPQHF. The J gene is TRBJ1-5, the V gene TRBV10-3; no reliable D call. Looked up from germline, CDR1 is ENHRY and CDR2 is SYGVKD. V was trimmed by 3 bases and J by 1 base, leaving 10 bases between them. The CDR3 consists of 15 residues.

Only a few counts were recorded for this clone. The J gene is TRBJ2-5, the V gene TRBV6-6; TRBD1 or TRBD2 may be the D gene (5 bases each). Germline V gene sequence: CDR1 MNHNY, CDR2 SVGAGI (reference sequence). Deletions cut 0 bases from V and 7 bases from J, with 12 bases between. The CDR3 runs to 14 residues. The CDR3 bases are TGTGCCAGCAGTTACTCGAGGGACGGCCTGACCCAGTACTTC. It yields the protein CASSYSRDGLTQYF.

For this clone: One junction end does not reproduce the germline sequence, and a read error may be involved. The V and J genes are TRBV11-2 and TRBJ1-1; 11 bases align to TRBD1. This CDR3 region has 16 residues. The germline V gene has CDR1 SGHAT and CDR2 FQNNGV. This CDR3 reads CASTLFPGQGDFEAFF. The CDR3 nucleotides are TGTGCCAGCACCTTATTTCCGGGACAGGGGGATTTTGAAGCTTTCTTT.

The CDR3 region is CSVLLAATEAFF. DNA for the CDR3: TGCAGCGTGCTACTGGCCGCCACTGAAGCTTTCTTT. The chain uses TRBV29-1 and TRBJ1-1; D gene unclear. Germline V CDR1 and CDR2: SQVTM, ANQGSEA. The CDR3 contains 12 residues. Trimming shortened V by 6 bases and J by 4 bases, and 12 bases separated the two germline ends.

The genes are TRBV7-8 and TRBJ1-1; D is unclear. CDR1 is SGHVS and CDR2 is FQNEAQ in the germline V gene. V was clipped by 0 bases and J by 3 bases, with 8 bases between them. The CDR3 sequence is 14 residues long. Here the CDR3 DNA reads TGTGCCAGCAGCTTAGCGCTCCGGGACACTGAAGCTTTCTTT. Its protein product is CASSLALRDTEAFF.

V is TRBV7-9 and J is TRBJ2-5; 8 bases match TRBD1. V shed 4 bases and J 3 bases; nucleotides not matched to a gene: 7. There are 15 residues in the CDR3. Germline CDR1 and CDR2: SEHNR and FQNEAQ (reference sequence). The CDR3 nucleotides read TGTGCCAGCAGCTCAGTCGTGACAGGGGAAGAGACCCAGTACTTC. Amino acids: CASSSVVTGEETQYF.

This clone was seen more than once but under ten times. The chain joins TRBV4-3 to TRBJ2-7; 7 bases agree with TRBD2. CDR3 size: 15 residues. Germline V gives CDR1 LGHNA, CDR2 YSLEER. V was pared by 1 base and J by 3 bases, with 6 bases of the junction left unmatched. The CDR3 DNA is TGCGCCAGCAGCCAAGGGGGCGGGAGTGGCTACGAGCAGTACTTC. It codes for CASSQGGGSGYEQYF.

In its sample, this clone was seen a few times. The gene calls are TRBV4-3 and TRBJ2-2; D is unclear. The CDR3 covers 15 residues. Germline values: CDR1 LGHNA, CDR2 YSLEER. The germline V and J ends were trimmed by 0 bases and 0 bases, with 5 bases remaining between them. The CDR3 loop reads CASSQDRSNTGELFF. CDR3 sequence (DNA): TGCGCCAGCAGCCAAGACAGATCGAACACCGGGGAGCTGTTTTTT.

Points on this clone: The same CDR3 can be traced to other DNA sequences in this sample. The genes are TRBV4-2 and TRBJ1-3; possibly TRBD1 for D (5 bases). Between the trimmed V and J ends, which lost 0 bases and 0 bases, there was a span of 9 bases. This CDR3 has 16 residues. The germline V gene encodes CDR1 LGHNA and CDR2 YNFKEQ. The CDR3 nucleotides read TGTGCCAGCAGCCAAGATCCGGGGGACTCTGGAAACACCATATATTTT. Its translation: CASSQDPGDSGNTIYF.

This clone has only one observation. The chain joins TRBV5-6 to TRBJ1-5; no firm D call. The CDR3 is 15 amino acids. The V gene's germline CDR1 is SGHDT and CDR2 YYEEEE. V shed 3 bases and J shed 0 bases, with 10 bases lying between them. CDR3 in amino acids: CASSYGAFSNQPQHF. Here the CDR3 DNA reads TGTGCCAGCAGCTACGGAGCCTTTAGCAATCAGCCCCAGCATTTT.

The V gene is TRBV5-6, the J gene TRBJ2-5; 12 positions agree with TRBD2. The CDR3 totals 14 residues. Germline CDR1 and CDR2: SGHDT and YYEEEE. The trim removed 5 bases at V and 2 bases at J, leaving 1 base unmatched. The CDR3 coding sequence is TGTGCCAGCAGACTAGCGGGGGGACAAGAGACCCAGTACTTC. It is translated as CASRLAGGQETQYF.

The rearrangement joins TRBV7-2 to TRBJ2-7; perhaps D is TRBD1 or TRBD2 (5 bases each). V lost 4 bases and J lost 1, with 14 bases in between. The CDR3 totals 15 residues. Germline V gene sequence: CDR1 SGHTA, CDR2 FQGNSA. The CDR3 DNA reads as TGTGCCAGCAGCTCCGTCCGGGACGGTTCCTACGAGCAGTACTTC. This encodes CASSSVRDGSYEQYF.

V is TRBV5-1 and J is TRBJ1-1; D is undetermined. Per germline, CDR1 SGHRS and CDR2 YFSETQ. CDR3 size: 13 residues. V lost 4 bases to trimming and J lost 1 base, with 8 bases between them. The CDR3 is CASSLGRNTEAFF. The DNA for the CDR3 is TGCGCCAGCAGCCTTGGAAGGAACACTGAAGCTTTCTTT.

This clone was detected only a few times. The chain couples TRBV28 to TRBJ2-7, with D unresolved. Trimming took 5 bases from V and 5 from J, leaving 16 bases between them. The CDR3 sequence is 14 residues long. Germline V gene data show CDR1 as MDHEN and CDR2 as SYDVKM. The CDR3 bases are TGTGCCAGCAGTCCTCTCCCGGGTCTCGACGAGCAGTACTTC. This codes for CASSPLPGLDEQYF.

The chain joins TRBV27 to TRBJ2-3; TRBD2 matches 10 bases. Trimming removed 4 bases from V and 3 bases from J; junction bases left unmatched: 10. This CDR3 is 17 amino acids long. Germline V CDR1 and CDR2: MNHEY, SMNVEV (reference sequence). In DNA form, the CDR3 reads TGTGCCAGCAGTTCCCAGGCCGTAGCGGGAGGAACAGATACGCAGTATTTT. Amino acids: CASSSQAVAGGTDTQYF.

This clone was recorded many times. Other nucleotide sequences from this sample produce the same CDR3. The chain combines TRBV27 with TRBJ2-7, with 7 bases that match TRBD1. CDR1 and CDR2 (germline): MNHEY, SMNVEV (reference sequence). V trimming: 2 bases; J trimming: 2 bases; junction bases outside the gene matches: 3. This CDR3 contains 14 residues. CDR3 amino acids: CASSLGQAAYEQYF. The CDR3 nucleotides read TGTGCCAGCAGTTTAGGACAGGCCGCCTACGAGCAGTACTTC.

This chain uses TRBV9 with TRBJ2-5, with 9 bases lining up with TRBD1. The CDR3 runs 16 residues. Per germline, CDR1 SGDLS and CDR2 YYNGEE. The junction had 12 bases not matched to a gene; V was cut back by 4 bases and J by 5 bases. CDR3 bases: TGTGCCAGCAGCCCTTGGACAGGGGTGATGCTTGAGACCCAGTACTTC. As protein: CASSPWTGVMLETQYF.

The chain has TRBV2 and TRBJ1-1; D is uncertain. Germline values: CDR1 SNHLY, CDR2 FYNNEI. Trimming removed 1 base at V and 1 base at J, with 1 base between. This CDR3 is built from 12 residues. In DNA form, the CDR3 reads TGTGCCAGCAGTGAAGGGAACACTGAAGCTTTCTTT. Protein sequence: CASSEGNTEAFF.

This clone showed up just a few times. J is TRBJ2-5 and V is TRBV7-9; weak D call: TRBD2 (5 bases). Per germline, CDR1 SEHNR and CDR2 FQNEAQ (reference sequence). Trimming stripped 4 bases from V and 4 bases from J, with 7 bases between. The CDR3 covers 12 residues. DNA of the CDR3: TGTGCCAGCAGCTCTCGGGGAGAGACCCAGTACTTC. It is translated as CASSSRGETQYF.

J is TRBJ2-5 and V is TRBV4-1; 9 nucleotides align to TRBD2. V lost 4 bases to trimming and J lost 1 base; unmatched junction nucleotides: 7. Germline loops: CDR1 MGHRA, CDR2 YSYEKL. The CDR3 spans 16 residues. This CDR3 is CASSPWGAGGQETQYF. Here the CDR3 DNA reads TGCGCCAGCAGCCCTTGGGGAGCGGGGGGCCAAGAGACCCAGTACTTC.

Here the CDR3 DNA reads TGCAGCGTTTTCACAAACCAAATCCTCAATGAGCAGTTCTTC. Encoded protein: CSVFTNQILNEQFF. V gene TRBV29-1 combines with J gene TRBJ2-1; D unclear. V lost 5 bases and J lost 6, with 17 bases in between. CDR1 and CDR2 from the germline V gene are SQVTM and ANQGSEA. The CDR3 loop spans 14 amino acids.

V usage is TRBV7-9 and J usage is TRBJ2-2; no reliable D call. The CDR3 spans 13 residues. Between the trimmed V and J ends, which lost 1 base and 3 bases, there was a span of 3 bases. Germline values: CDR1 SEHNR, CDR2 FQNEAQ (reference sequence). Here the CDR3 reads CASSLEHTGELFF. In DNA, the CDR3 is TGTGCCAGCAGCTTAGAACACACCGGGGAGCTGTTTTTT.

V gene TRBV7-9 combines with J gene TRBJ1-2; D not resolved. This CDR3 comprises 14 residues. The V gene lost 1 base and the J gene lost 2 bases, with 8 bases spanning the gap. CDR1 is SEHNR and CDR2 is FQNEAQ in the germline V gene (reference sequence). The CDR3 region has the DNA TGTGCCAGCAGCTTAGTTGGCGTGAACTATGGCTACACCTTC. This translates into CASSLVGVNYGYTF.

This clone came up a few times. The chain joins TRBV7-2 to TRBJ2-6; D unclear. CDR1 and CDR2 (germline): SGHTA, FQGNSA. Trimming stripped 4 bases from V and 0 bases from J, with 4 bases between. The CDR3 is made up of 14 amino acids. CDR3 residues: CASSSLSGANVLTF. The DNA for the CDR3 is TGTGCCAGCAGCTCCCTCTCTGGGGCCAACGTCCTGACTTTC.

The V gene is TRBV5-1, the J gene TRBJ2-3, with 10 bases aligning to TRBD2. V gave up 3 bases and J gave up 1 base; unmatched junction bases: 2. CDR3 length: 15 amino acids. Germline V gene sequence: CDR1 SGHRS, CDR2 YFSETQ. CDR3 DNA: TGCGCCAGCAGCTCCGGGACTAGCGGCACAGATACGCAGTATTTT. It codes for CASSSGTSGTDTQYF.

A remark on this clone: An end of the junction differs from the germline gene, which may be a read error. The V call is TRBV5-1, the J call TRBJ2-7, with 8 bases identical to TRBD1. CDR1 is SGHRS, CDR2 YFSETQ, per germline. The CDR3 is 14 amino acids. The chain's CDR3 is CASSLDRVPYEQYF. The CDR3 DNA is TGCGCCAGCAGTTTGGACAGGGTACCCTACGAGCAGTACTTC.

The genes are TRBV27 and TRBJ2-1, with TRBD2 identical over 8 bases. CDR1 is MNHEY, CDR2 SMNVEV, per germline (reference sequence). After removal of 0 bases from V and 6 bases from J, the junction contained 10 bases not matched to a gene. The CDR3 extends over 17 amino acids. The CDR3 coding sequence is TGTGCCAGCAGTTTATCAATTCTAGCGGGTCCGTTCAATGAGCAGTTCTTC. This gives the protein CASSLSILAGPFNEQFF.

The V call is TRBV5-1, the J call TRBJ1-6; 8 nucleotides line up with TRBD1. This CDR3 spans 14 amino acids. CDR1 is SGHRS and CDR2 is YFSETQ in the germline V gene. The ends lost 0 bases at V and 7 bases at J; junction bases unmatched: 0. The CDR3 DNA follows: TGCGCCAGCAGCTTGGGACAGGGGAATTCACCCCTCCACTTT. It yields the protein CASSLGQGNSPLHF.

J is TRBJ1-1 and V is TRBV6-5; 8 positions agree with TRBD1. This CDR3 has 14 amino acids. Looked up from germline, CDR1 is MNHEY and CDR2 is SVGAGI. The J segment lost 5 bases and the V segment lost 9 bases, leaving 11 bases of the junction unmatched. The chain's CDR3 is CASTGQGGGTEAFF. CDR3 in DNA: TGTGCCAGTACTGGACAGGGAGGTGGTACTGAAGCTTTCTTT.